This T cell receptor (beta chain) was obtained from a study of T cell changes during pregnancy in multiple sclerosis. TCRdb's copy holds only in-frame clones and misses some; the assay was immunoSEQ multiplex PCR. Seen here are roughly 20,000 clones, about 87% observed once, and the top ten hold 7%. Trimming left V 6 bases short and J 6 bases short, with 29 bases between. Germline V gives CDR1 SEHNR, CDR2 FQNEAQ (reference sequence). This CDR3 is 18 amino acids long. Specimen: CD8+ T cells from peripheral blood mononuclear cells, collected in the third trimester of pregnancy. This chain links TRBV7-9 with TRBJ1-1, with D perhaps TRBD1 (5 bases). This TCR was sampled from a female donor in good health, enrolled as a control in a pregnancy study. The CDR3 loop is CASRQDSPDTTHKAEAFF. The CDR3, as DNA: TGTGCCAGCAGACAAGACAGCCCAGATACCACACATAAGGCTGAAGCTTTCTTT.